The subject of this entry is one T cell receptor (beta chain). Its antigen is undetermined. This record belongs to a study of Tregs in tolerant kidney transplant recipients. This CDR3 has 13 amino acids. Trimming took off 7 bases at V and 2 bases at J, with 14 bases between the two ends. CDR1 SQVTM and CDR2 ANQGSEA come from the germline V gene. Thawed PBMCs were FACS-sorted into unstimulated CD4+CD25+CD127- regulatory T cells, CD4+CD25- non-regulatory cells, CD4 and CD8 cells. Profiled with immunoSEQ multiplex PCR; TCRdb holds only in-frame clones, not every one. The sample lists some 66,000 clones, roughly 92% occurring once. Notes on the study in general: In tolerant patients, donor-specific Tregs outgrew total Tregs, suggesting antigen-driven expansion. Tregs expanded with activated donor B cells seemed most donor-specific.

The clonotype was recovered from a human donor who received a combined kidney and bone marrow transplant. This chain connects TRBV29-1 to TRBJ1-2; a possible D gene is TRBD1 (6 bases). Source: CD8+ T cells from blood, taken before the transplant. The CDR3 is CSARTEGNYGYTF. CDR3 nucleotides: TGCAGCGCTAGGACAGAGGGGAACTATGGCTACACCTTC.